This T cell receptor (beta chain) emerged from a study of T cells in Graves' hyperthyroidism and ophthalmopathy. V lost 0 bases to trimming and J lost 7 bases; unmatched junction nucleotides: 8. The CDR3 extends over 16 amino acids. Patients having uncontrolled infection, another autoimmune disease, pregnancy or lactation were not included. The sample holds many counts of this clonotype. TCR beta CDR3 regions were amplified from RNA. A set of HTBI primers served as the primers for a first-round RT-PCR of the TCR CDR3. TCRdb called the multiplex PCR reads again in MiXCR, with one record for every CDR3 protein. The sample has 530,000 or so distinct CDR3 sequences; about 43% are singletons.

J is TRBJ2-2 and V is TRBV12-3 or TRBV12-4; 7 nucleotides agree with TRBD2. The TCR originated in a woman between 18 and 29 years old with Graves' hyperthyroidism. Sequencing was done on a sample of peripheral blood or thyroid tissue (not recorded which). This CDR3 is CASSLAGGPYIGELFF. CDR3 coding DNA: TGTGCCAGCAGTTTAGCGGGAGGGCCGTATATCGGGGAGCTGTTTTTT.